This TCR beta chain was observed in a study of regulatory T cells in long-lasting Graves disease. The wider study: To qualify as persistent, Graves' disease required over 5 years of antithyroid drugs with positive TSH receptor antibodies. Study results and limitations: There were preferences for TRBV28, TRBJ1-2 and TRBJ2-5 in persistent disease. More public clonotypes were shared by persistent patients (around 2,800) than by new patients (roughly 870).

Sample time point: persistent/refractory GD, antithyroid drugs over 5 years with positive TRAb. Generation of the TCR library employed RNA extracted from PBMCs. All patients originated from an endocrinology department located in Xi'an, China. Construction of the TCR beta libraries employed iRepertoire HTBI primers in conjunction with Arm-PCR of CDR3 regions. Each CDR3 protein is one row after TCRdb ran MiXCR on the multiplex PCR reads. The repertoire includes 600,000 to 850,000 distinct CDR3 sequences, 30% of them detected once, and around 42% sits in the top ten. CDR1 SNHLY and CDR2 FYNNEI come from the germline V gene. Germline trimming cut 3 bases from V and 2 bases from J; bases unmatched to any gene: 4. This CDR3 is built from 15 residues. This clonotype was recorded many times. The target antigen is unknown.

V usage is TRBV2 and J usage is TRBJ2-5, with 9 bases that match TRBD2. This specimen consisted of peripheral blood mononuclear cells (PBMCs), obtained when the disease was refractory, from a patient treated with antithyroid drugs. The source of this sequence is a female donor with Graves disease. CDR3 sequence: CASSESSGTQETQYF. CDR3 nucleotide sequence: TGTGCCAGCAGTGAGTCTAGCGGGACACAAGAGACCCAGTACTTC.